This is a list of T cell receptor beta chains from one sample in a study of blood T cell repertoires in COVID-19. Measured with immunoSEQ multiplex PCR; TCRdb has only the in-frame clones, and not every one. The data hold about 380,000 clones, with about 89% observed a single time. Sample: peripheral blood. The receptors stem from a man in his forties with acute or convalescent COVID-19. Both conserved end residues are part of each CDR3. The D gene is left open where the match is weak. A row's size may be missing; if present it is once, few, many or a size class.

J,V,D,length,size,DNA,CDR3
TRBJ1-1,TRBV12-3/TRBV12-4,-,13,-,TGTGCCAGCAGGGAGGAGGGCCACCATTTTGCTTTCTTT,CASREEGHHFAFF
TRBJ1-3,TRBV28,TRBD1,15,-,TGTGCCAGCAGTTCAGGGGGCGCGACTGGAAACACCATATATTTT,CASSSGGATGNTIYF
TRBJ2-7,TRBV7-3,-,15,-,TGTGCCAGCAGCCCGGAAGGCGGAAGTCCCTACGAGCAGTACTTC,CASSPEGGSPYEQYF
TRBJ2-7,TRBV28,-,13,-,TGTGCCAGCAGTTTCGGAGGGCGGCGCGAGCAGTACTTC,CASSFGGRREQYF
TRBJ2-2,TRBV5-8,-,14,-,TGTGCCAGCAGGGGGAGTTCGAACACCGGGGAGCTGTTTTTT,CASRGSSNTGELFF
TRBJ1-1,TRBV30,-,16,-,TGTGCCTGGAGTGATTTCATGGGGCAGTTGAACACTGAAGCTTTCTTT,CAWSDFMGQLNTEAFF
TRBJ1-1,TRBV6-5,TRBD1,14,-,TGTGCCAGCAGTCCTCAGGGACAGGGACCTGAAGCTTTCTTT,CASSPQGQGPEAFF
TRBJ1-1,TRBV28,TRBD1,16,-,TGTGCCAGCAGTTTATGGGAGGGGGCATCGTACACTGAAGCTTTCTTT,CASSLWEGASYTEAFF
TRBJ2-7,TRBV11-3,-,14,-,TGTGCCAGCAGCTTCACAGGGAGCTCCTACGAGCAGTACTTC,CASSFTGSSYEQYF
TRBJ2-7,TRBV27,TRBD2,14,-,TGTGCCAGCAGTTCTGAGCGGGAGGGCTACGAGCAGTACTTC,CASSSEREGYEQYF
TRBJ1-6,TRBV6-4,TRBD1,14,-,TGTGCCAGCAACAACAGGGGACGGGATTCACCCCTCCACTTT,CASNNRGRDSPLHF
TRBJ1-5,TRBV6-6,-,13,-,TGTGCCACCCAAACAGGAGGCAATCAGCCCCAGCATTTT,CATQTGGNQPQHF
TRBJ2-2,TRBV4-2,-,14,-,TGTGCCAGCAGTCGGGGGAGGAACACCGGGGAGCTGTTTTTT,CASSRGRNTGELFF
TRBJ2-7,TRBV9,TRBD1,19,-,TGTGCCAGCCGTGGGGTCCGGAAACACAGGGGGGCAACAGAACCCGAGCAGTACTTC,CASRGVRKHRGATEPEQYF
TRBJ2-7,TRBV11-2,-,15,-,TGTGCCAGCAGCTTAGCTCCAGGGATCACCTACGAGCAGTACTTC,CASSLAPGITYEQYF
TRBJ1-1,TRBV5-1,-,15,-,TGCGCCAGCAGCTTGGAAGGGGCACCGGCCCCTGAAGCTTTCTTT,CASSLEGAPAPEAFF
TRBJ2-5,TRBV2,TRBD2,16,once,TGTGCCAGCAGCGACATAGCGGGAGGACGAAAAGAGACCCAGTACTTC,CASSDIAGGRKETQYF
TRBJ1-5,TRBV27,TRBD1,14,-,TGTGCCAGCAGTCTCGACAGGGCTGTCCAGCCCCAGCATTTT,CASSLDRAVQPQHF
TRBJ2-3,TRBV4-1,-,15,-,TGCGCCAGCAGCCCGCAACAGTTATCCACAGATACGCAGTATTTT,CASSPQQLSTDTQYF
TRBJ1-1,TRBV20-1,-,11,-,TGCAGTGCTGGGGAGGACCTTGAAGCTTTCTTT,CSAGEDLEAFF
TRBJ1-1,TRBV5-1,TRBD1,15,-,TGCGCCAGCAGCTTAACAGGGGACCCGAACACTGAAGCTTTCTTT,CASSLTGDPNTEAFF
TRBJ1-1,TRBV19,-,13,once,TGTGCCAGTAGTCGGGGTTTCGGCACTGAAGCTTTCTTT,CASSRGFGTEAFF
TRBJ1-5,TRBV27,-,13,once,TGTGCCAGCAGTTTAGGGGGGGGGCAGCCCCAGCATTTT,CASSLGGGQPQHF
TRBJ2-1,TRBV27,TRBD2,18,-,TGTGCCAGCAGTTCCGGACTAGCGGGGGGGAGCTCCTACAATGAGCAGTTCTTC,CASSSGLAGGSSYNEQFF
TRBJ2-1,TRBV9,TRBD2,13,-,TGTGCCAGCAGCGTAGACCTAGCGGGTGAGCAGTTCTTC,CASSVDLAGEQFF
TRBJ1-5,TRBV5-8,-,17,-,TGTGCCAGCAGCCTGGGCAGGGTACCCGATAGCAATCAGCCCCAGCATTTT,CASSLGRVPDSNQPQHF
TRBJ2-1,TRBV5-4,TRBD2,16,-,TGTGCCAGCAGCCCCCGTCGGAGCGGGAGCTACAATGAGCAGTTCTTC,CASSPRRSGSYNEQFF
TRBJ1-1,TRBV18,-,16,-,TGTGCCAGCTCATATGGGGCCGACCTTATGAACACTGAAGCTTTCTTT,CASSYGADLMNTEAFF
TRBJ2-7,TRBV5-3,TRBD2,15,-,TGTGCCAGAAGCTTCCTAGCGGGAGAACTTCGCGAGCAGTACTTC,CARSFLAGELREQYF
TRBJ2-2,TRBV11-2,-,14,-,TGTGCCAGCAGCCGAAGACTAGTAGAAGGGGAGCTGTTTTTT,CASSRRLVEGELFF
TRBJ2-3,TRBV11-2,-,12,few,TGTGCCAGCAGCTTAGATCGGGATACGCAGTATTTT,CASSLDRDTQYF
TRBJ2-1,TRBV4-3,TRBD2,14,-,TGCGCCAGCAAACTAGCGGGGGGGCCAAATGAGCAGTTCTTC,CASKLAGGPNEQFF
TRBJ1-2,TRBV2,-,12,-,TGTGCCAGCAGTGACTCGGTCTATGGCTACACCTTC,CASSDSVYGYTF
TRBJ2-5,TRBV7-3,-,15,-,TGTGCCAGCTCCAAGACAGGGAGTAGCGGAGAGACCCAGTACTTC,CASSKTGSSGETQYF
TRBJ2-7,TRBV4-3,-,14,-,TGCGCCAGCAGCCACAGGGTCCTGAACTACGAGCAGTACTTC,CASSHRVLNYEQYF
TRBJ2-1,TRBV6-5,-,11,-,TGTGCCAGCAATCGAGAGGGAAAGCAGTTCTTC,CASNREGKQFF
TRBJ2-1,TRBV4-2,TRBD2,16,-,TGTGCCAGCAGCCAAGACGGACTAGCGGAATACAATGAGCAGTTCTTC,CASSQDGLAEYNEQFF
TRBJ1-1,TRBV7-9,TRBD1,14,-,TGTGCCAGCAGCTTAAAGGGGGCTGGCACTGAAGCTTTCTTT,CASSLKGAGTEAFF
TRBJ1-1,TRBV11-3,-,13,-,TGTGCCAGCAGCCAAGCACGGAACACTGAAGCTTTCTTT,CASSQARNTEAFF
TRBJ1-2,TRBV7-9,-,15,few,TGTGCCAGCAGCACCGCCAGCGTTGGGTCTAGCGGCTACACCTTC,CASSTASVGSSGYTF
TRBJ1-2,TRBV10-3,-,13,-,TGTGCCATCAGGTGGACAAAGAACTATGGCTACGCCTTC,CAIRWTKNYGYAF
TRBJ1-4,TRBV5-1,TRBD1,15,-,TGCGCCAGCAGCTTACGGACAGGGGGAATTGAAAAACTGTTTTTT,CASSLRTGGIEKLFF
TRBJ1-2,TRBV7-9,-,17,few,TGTGCCAGCAGCAGAGGTCTTTTTGGGGGCAGTAACTATGGCTACACCTTC,CASSRGLFGGSNYGYTF
TRBJ1-2,TRBV29-1,TRBD1,13,-,TGCAGCGTTGAAGGACAGGGTGGCTATGGCTACACCTTC,CSVEGQGGYGYTF
TRBJ1-1,TRBV7-2,-,12,-,TGTGCCAGCAGAGAACAGGTCACTGAAGCTTTCTTT,CASREQVTEAFF
TRBJ2-5,TRBV19,-,13,-,TGTGCCAGTAGTAGGACAGCCCAAGAGACCCAGTACTTC,CASSRTAQETQYF
TRBJ2-3,TRBV7-8,-,15,-,TGTGCCAGTGCGATACGGGACTCCCGCACAGATACGCAGTATTTT,CASAIRDSRTDTQYF
TRBJ2-4,TRBV11-2,-,16,once,TGTGCCAGCAGCTTAGGGATCGGGGGAGCAGGAAACATTCAGTACTTC,CASSLGIGGAGNIQYF
TRBJ2-7,TRBV4-3,-,13,-,TGCGCCAGCTTCCAGGGGAGTTTCCACGAGCAGTACTTC,CASFQGSFHEQYF
TRBJ1-1,TRBV9,TRBD1,12,-,TGTGCCAGCAGCCTTAGGACAGGGGAAGCTTTCTTT,CASSLRTGEAFF
TRBJ1-6,TRBV29-1,-,13,-,TGCGGGGCCCGGGACACCTATAATTCACCCCTCCACTTT,CGARDTYNSPLHF
TRBJ2-2,TRBV9,TRBD2,15,-,TGTGCCAGCAGCTTCCTAGCGGGGGAGACCGGGGAGCTGTTTTTT,CASSFLAGETGELFF
TRBJ2-1,TRBV19,-,15,-,TGTGCCAGTAGTATTGTAGGCGACGGAGACAATGAGCAGTTCTTC,CASSIVGDGDNEQFF
TRBJ2-1,TRBV4-2,TRBD2,17,once,TGTGCCAGCAGCCACGGGTACCAGCGGGGGCGGAACAATGAGCAGTTCTTC,CASSHGYQRGRNNEQFF
TRBJ1-6,TRBV2,-,15,-,TGTGCCAGCAGTGAAGAGAGCTCCTATAATTCACCCCTCCACTTT,CASSEESSYNSPLHF
TRBJ1-3,TRBV1,-,16,-,TGCACCAGCAGCCAAGAAGGCAGGGGGCGTGGAAACACCATATATTTT,CTSSQEGRGRGNTIYF